A single sample gave rise to the 26 T cell receptor beta chains below, sequenced in a study of blood T cell repertoires in COVID-19 (dated by TCRdb to the early 2020s). Library construction relied on the immunoSEQ multiplex PCR assay. Imported from immuneACCESS, the table was reduced by TCRdb to in-frame sequences with V and J called. These copies leave out some clones; in studies compared against another copy, an unresolved V gene accounts for under half, and the cause of the remainder is not known. This sample has about 210,000 clones in its table, and roughly 84% of those were observed once. The ten largest account for 5.5% to 8.5% of the sample. The sample comprised PBMCs or T cells enriched from blood (not recorded which). The receptors shown here come from a man aged 25 to 45 in a cohort exposed to, infected with or recovered from COVID-19 (not recorded which).

The chain recombines TRBV27 with TRBJ1-2; 8 bases agree with TRBD1. Germline V gives CDR1 MNHEY, CDR2 SMNVEV (reference sequence). V lost 5 bases, J lost 2 bases, and 4 bases stayed unmatched. The CDR3 extends over 14 amino acids. CDR3 region: CASSPWTGNYGYTF. Written as DNA, the CDR3 is TGTGCCAGCAGTCCGTGGACAGGGAACTATGGCTACACCTTC.

The sample holds a few counts of this clone. The gene calls are TRBV2 and TRBJ2-1; perhaps TRBD2 as D (6 bases). Deletions cut 5 bases from V and 4 bases from J, with 18 bases between. This CDR3 comprises 16 residues. Looked up from germline, CDR1 is SNHLY and CDR2 is FYNNEI. CDR3 sequence reads: CASSPITSREYNEQFF. CDR3 coding DNA: TGTGCCAGCAGTCCGATTACTAGCAGGGAGTACAATGAGCAGTTCTTC. Variable domain in full (rest from reference TRBV2 and TRBJ2-1): EPEVTQTPSHQVTQMGQEVILRCVPISNHLYFYWYRQILGQKVEFLVSFYNNEISEKSEIFDDQFSVERPDGSNFTLKIRSTKLEDSAMYFCASSPITSREYNEQFFGPGTRLTVL.

This chain uses TRBV19 with TRBJ2-1; the match to TRBD2 covers 9 bases. The CDR3 loop spans 18 amino acids. The trim removed 6 bases at V and 3 bases at J, leaving 15 bases unmatched. Germline V lookup: CDR1 LNHDA, CDR2 SQIVND (reference sequence). CDR3 sequence reads: CASSFLLRREGNYNEQFF. CDR3 sequence (DNA): TGTGCCAGTAGCTTCCTTCTAAGGCGGGAGGGTAACTACAATGAGCAGTTCTTC.

The V gene is TRBV24-1, the J gene TRBJ2-7; 7 bases match TRBD1. The CDR3 has 13 amino acids. V was pared by 2 bases and J by 7 bases, with 4 bases of the junction left unmatched. The germline gives CDR1 KGHDR, CDR2 SFDVKD. CDR3 amino acids: CATSDYRGVEQYF. The CDR3 nucleotides read TGTGCCACCAGTGATTACAGGGGAGTAGAGCAGTACTTC.

This chain joins TRBV6-2 or TRBV6-3 and TRBJ1-5; D gene ambiguous. The length of the CDR3 is 15 residues. V lost 0 bases, J lost 0 bases, and 6 bases lay in between. The V gene's germline CDR1 is MNHEY and CDR2 SVGEGT. The CDR3 protein is CASSYSAYSNQPQHF. The CDR3 bases are TGTGCCAGCAGTTACTCTGCCTATAGCAATCAGCCCCAGCATTTT.

The chain combines TRBV4-1 with TRBJ1-5; no definite D call. Germline CDR1 and CDR2: MGHRA and YSYEKL. V was pared by 0 bases and J by 3 bases, with 12 bases between. CDR3 length: 16 residues. The CDR3 is CASSQDPSWINQPQHF. For the CDR3, the DNA is TGCGCCAGCAGCCAAGATCCTAGCTGGATCAATCAGCCCCAGCATTTT.

The chain couples TRBV6-5 to TRBJ2-6, with a tentative D call TRBD2 (6 bases). Germline V lookup: CDR1 MNHEY, CDR2 SVGAGI. This CDR3 contains 14 residues. V was clipped by 10 bases and J by 2 bases, with 12 bases between them. This CDR3 reads CATVGGTGANVLTF. In DNA form, the CDR3 reads TGTGCCACCGTCGGGGGTACTGGGGCCAACGTCCTGACTTTC.

The genes are TRBV18 and TRBJ1-1, with D unresolved. Germline CDR1 and CDR2: KGHSH and LQKENI. V was shortened by 5 bases and J by 1 base, with 8 bases between the two germline ends. The CDR3 loop spans 13 amino acids. The CDR3 spells CASSGKQNTEAFF. CDR3 DNA: TGTGCCAGCTCAGGTAAGCAGAACACTGAAGCTTTCTTT.

The chain uses TRBV28 and TRBJ1-5; D perhaps matches TRBD1 (6 bases). The germline V gene encodes CDR1 MDHEN and CDR2 SYDVKM. This CDR3 spans 11 amino acids. V lost 8 bases and J lost 15, with 17 bases in between. For the CDR3, the DNA is TGTGCCAGCGCAGGGGCCCGGCCTCCGCATTTT. Protein sequence: CASAGARPPHF.

This chain links TRBV11-2 with TRBJ2-7; D gene uncertain. CDR3 length equals 15 residues. From germline, CDR1 is SGHAT and CDR2 FQNNGV. The V gene lost 5 bases and the J gene lost 4 bases, with 18 bases spanning the gap. The CDR3 region has the DNA TGTGCCAGCAGCCCCCGAGGCCACACTCAGTACGAGCAGTACTTC. Protein: CASSPRGHTQYEQYF.

In DNA form, the CDR3 reads TGTGCCAGCAGTTCCCCAGCGGGCTTTGAAGCTTTCTTT. Translated: CASSSPAGFEAFF. V and J are TRBV6-5 and TRBJ1-1; D is unresolved. V lost 4 bases to trimming and J lost 7 bases, with 13 bases between them. This CDR3 region has 13 residues. Germline V lookup: CDR1 MNHEY, CDR2 SVGAGI.

This clone was counted a single time. The chain employs TRBV9 and TRBJ2-2; 10 positions agree with TRBD2. V gave up 1 base and J gave up 4 bases; unmatched junction bases: 4. Germline CDR1 reads SGDLS; CDR2 reads YYNGEE. The CDR3 length is 16 residues. The CDR3 reads CASSVTASGSTGELFF. The CDR3 DNA is TGTGCCAGCAGCGTAACGGCTAGCGGGAGCACCGGGGAGCTGTTTTTT.

The CDR3 sequence is CASSQDSLAVYNEQFF. CDR3 in DNA: TGCGCCAGCAGCCAAGATTCCCTAGCGGTCTACAATGAGCAGTTCTTC. The genes are TRBV4-3 and TRBJ2-1, with 7 bases aligning to TRBD2. Germline values: CDR1 LGHNA, CDR2 YSLEER. The CDR3 runs to 16 residues. With 0 bases clipped from V and 3 bases from J, the junction kept 5 bases outside the gene matches.

The chain links TRBV28 to TRBJ2-3; the match to TRBD2 covers 7 bases. J gave up 7 bases and V 7 bases, and 2 bases lay outside the gene matches. Germline V lookup: CDR1 MDHEN, CDR2 SYDVKM. The CDR3 runs 11 residues. CDR3 region: CASKRGYTQYF. The CDR3 nucleotides are TGTGCCAGCAAGCGGGGATATACGCAGTATTTT.

The rearrangement links TRBV15 to TRBJ1-2; possibly TRBD1 for D (6 bases). There are 17 residues in the CDR3. V gave up 2 bases and J gave up 4 bases, with 20 bases separating them. CDR1 is LNHNV and CDR2 is YYDKDF in the germline V gene (reference sequence). The CDR3 DNA reads TGTGCCACCAGCAGACCGGGACTACAGGGAAATTTCTATGGCTACACCTTC. Protein sequence: CATSRPGLQGNFYGYTF.

The chain has TRBV10-3 and TRBJ1-1; D is perhaps TRBD1 (6 bases). The CDR3 is 12 amino acids. Trimming took 2 bases from V and 11 from J, leaving 12 bases between them. The germline gives CDR1 ENHRY, CDR2 SYGVKD. The chain's CDR3 is CAISERSGAAFF. CDR3 coding DNA: TGTGCCATCAGTGAGCGGTCAGGGGCCGCTTTCTTT.

The V and J genes are TRBV7-8 and TRBJ1-6; D is unresolved. The CDR3 totals 14 residues. Trimming stripped 1 base from V and 7 bases from J, with 8 bases between. CDR1 and CDR2 from the germline V gene are SGHVS and FQNEAQ. CDR3 bases: TGTGCCAGCAGCTTAGAGGCGCGGAATTCACCCCTCCACTTT. Translation: CASSLEARNSPLHF.

The chain carries TRBV13 and TRBJ1-1; 8 bases line up with TRBD1. The CDR3 contains 14 residues. CDR1 and CDR2 (germline): PRHDT, FYEKMQ (reference sequence). J was trimmed by 1 base and V by 7 bases; bases with no gene match: 5. In DNA form, the CDR3 reads TGTGCCAGCATAGTGGACAGGGAGAACACTGAAGCTTTCTTT. It translates to CASIVDRENTEAFF.

The V and J genes are TRBV18 and TRBJ2-3; D is perhaps TRBD2 (5 bases). This CDR3 contains 17 residues. CDR1 is KGHSH, CDR2 LQKENI, per germline. V was pared by 6 bases and J by 5 bases, with 24 bases between. The CDR3 nucleotides are TGTGCCAGCTCCCACCTGTCTGTTCGGGGTCTGGAAGATACGCAGTATTTT. Translation gives CASSHLSVRGLEDTQYF.

Judged by abundance, this clone is medium-sized (0.01 to 0.1%). This rearrangement joins TRBV10-3 to TRBJ2-7; 7 bases fit TRBD2. Germline V gene lookup returns CDR1 ENHRY and CDR2 SYGVKD. Trimming took 0 bases from V and 3 from J; bases not matched to a gene: 2. The CDR3 spans 14 residues. CDR3 amino acids: CAISESGGVYEQYF. As DNA, the CDR3 is TGTGCCATCAGTGAGTCTGGGGGGGTCTACGAGCAGTACTTC.

The chain recombines TRBV28 with TRBJ2-5; the D is unclear. The V gene's germline CDR1 is MDHEN and CDR2 SYDVKM. V gave up 2 bases and J gave up 0 bases, with 13 bases separating them. This CDR3 contains 16 residues. CDR3 region: CASSLTIGRHQETQYF. The CDR3 region has the DNA TGTGCCAGCAGTTTAACTATAGGCCGCCACCAAGAGACCCAGTACTTC. The full variable domain, its missing parts supplied by reference TRBV28 and TRBJ2-5, is DVKVTQSSRYLVKRTGEKVFLECVQDMDHENMFWYRQDPGLGLRLIYFSYDVKMKEKGDIPEGYSVSREKKERFSLILESASTNQTSMYLCASSLTIGRHQETQYFGPGTRLLVL.

The rearrangement links TRBV27 to TRBJ1-6; 7 bases match TRBD1. CDR1 MNHEY and CDR2 SMNVEV come from the germline V gene (reference sequence). Trimming cost V 5 bases and J 6 bases; bases outside gene matches: 4. The CDR3 runs to 14 residues. The CDR3 coding sequence is TGTGCCAGCAGTCGACAGGGCGCTAATTCACCCCTCCACTTT. It is translated as CASSRQGANSPLHF.

The chain joins TRBV10-1 to TRBJ2-2, with TRBD2 matching over 7 bases. In germline, CDR1 is WNHNN, CDR2 SYGVQD (reference sequence). The CDR3 extends over 14 amino acids. J gave up 5 bases and V 8 bases, and 8 bases lay outside the gene matches. CDR3 loop: CASGGGRGTGELFF. DNA for the CDR3: TGCGCCAGCGGGGGGGGAAGGGGAACCGGGGAGCTGTTTTTT.

This clone has only a few counts. The chain joins TRBV5-4 to TRBJ2-7; 7 bases map to TRBD2. Germline V CDR1 and CDR2: SGHNT, YYREEE (reference sequence). The CDR3 has 14 amino acids. Trimming took 4 bases from V and 4 from J; bases not matched to a gene: 8. CDR3: CASSGAGEKYEQYF. CDR3 DNA: TGTGCCAGCAGCGGGGCGGGAGAGAAATACGAGCAGTACTTC. Supplemented by reference TRBV5-4 and TRBJ2-7, the full variable domain reads ETGVTQSPTHLIKTRGQQVTLRCSSQSGHNTVSWYQQALGQGPQFIFQYYREEENGRGNFPPRFSGLQFPNYSSELNVNALELDDSALYLCASSGAGEKYEQYFGPGTRLTVT.

This clone came up a few times. V is TRBV19 and J is TRBJ2-3; D ambiguous. CDR1 is LNHDA, CDR2 SQIVND, per germline (reference sequence). CDR3 length equals 13 residues. Trimming took off 2 bases at V and 3 bases at J, with 6 bases between the two ends. The CDR3 DNA follows: TGTGCCAGTAGTATAAAGAGGACAGATACGCAGTATTTT. It yields the protein CASSIKRTDTQYF.

The V call is TRBV5-6, the J call TRBJ2-1; perhaps TRBD2 as D (6 bases). The CDR3 is made up of 12 amino acids. V gave up 4 bases and J gave up 10 bases, with 12 bases separating them. CDR1 is SGHDT, CDR2 YYEEEE, per germline. The CDR3 loop is CASSRTSNEQFF. The CDR3 DNA follows: TGTGCCAGCAGCCGTACTAGCAACGAGCAGTTCTTC.